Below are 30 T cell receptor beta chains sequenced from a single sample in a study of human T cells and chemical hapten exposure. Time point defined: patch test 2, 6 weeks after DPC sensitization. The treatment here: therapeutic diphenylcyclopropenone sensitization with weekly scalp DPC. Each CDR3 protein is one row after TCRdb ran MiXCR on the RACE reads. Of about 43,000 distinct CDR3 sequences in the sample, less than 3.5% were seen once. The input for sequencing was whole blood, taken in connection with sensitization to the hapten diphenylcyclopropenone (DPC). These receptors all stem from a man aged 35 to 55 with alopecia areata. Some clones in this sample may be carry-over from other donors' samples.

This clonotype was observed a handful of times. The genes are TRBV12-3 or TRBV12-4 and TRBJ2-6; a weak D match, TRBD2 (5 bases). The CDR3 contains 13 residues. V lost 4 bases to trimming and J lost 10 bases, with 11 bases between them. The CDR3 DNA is TGTGCCAGCAGTTCCGGCGGGTTGAACGTCCTGACTTTC. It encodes CASSSGGLNVLTF.

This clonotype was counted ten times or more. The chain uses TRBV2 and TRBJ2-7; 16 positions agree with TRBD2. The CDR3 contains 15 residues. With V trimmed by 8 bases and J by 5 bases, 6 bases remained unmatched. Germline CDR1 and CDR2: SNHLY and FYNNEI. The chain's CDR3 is CASGGLAGGVDEQYF. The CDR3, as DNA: TGTGCCAGCGGGGGACTAGCGGGAGGGGTTGACGAGCAGTACTTC.

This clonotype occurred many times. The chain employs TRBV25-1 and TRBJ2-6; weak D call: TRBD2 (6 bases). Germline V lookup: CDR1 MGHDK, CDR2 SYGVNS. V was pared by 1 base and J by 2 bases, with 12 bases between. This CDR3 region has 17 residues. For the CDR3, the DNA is TGTGCCAGCAGTGAATTTTTTTCGGGGGCTGGGGCCAACGTCCTGACTTTC. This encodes CASSEFFSGAGANVLTF.

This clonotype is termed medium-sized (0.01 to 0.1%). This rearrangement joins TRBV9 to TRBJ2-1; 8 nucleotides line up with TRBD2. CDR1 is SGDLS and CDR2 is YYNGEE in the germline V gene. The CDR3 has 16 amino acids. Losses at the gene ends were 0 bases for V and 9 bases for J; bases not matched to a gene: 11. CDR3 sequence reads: CASSVGVSGTHGEQFF. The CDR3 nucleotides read TGTGCCAGCAGCGTAGGCGTTAGCGGGACCCACGGTGAGCAGTTCTTC.

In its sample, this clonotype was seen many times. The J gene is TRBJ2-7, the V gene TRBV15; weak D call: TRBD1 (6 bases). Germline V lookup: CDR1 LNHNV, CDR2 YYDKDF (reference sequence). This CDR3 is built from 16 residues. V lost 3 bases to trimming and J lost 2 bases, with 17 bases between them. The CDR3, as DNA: TGTGCCACCAGCAGCCCCAGGGGCACCTATCCCTACGAGCAGTACTTC. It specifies CATSSPRGTYPYEQYF.

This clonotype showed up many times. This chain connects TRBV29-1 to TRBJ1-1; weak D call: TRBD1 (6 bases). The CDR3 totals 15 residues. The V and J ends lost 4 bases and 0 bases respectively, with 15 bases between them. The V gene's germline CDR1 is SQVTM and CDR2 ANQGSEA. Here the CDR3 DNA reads TGCAGCGTTGGGGGGGACATACCGATGAACACTGAAGCTTTCTTT. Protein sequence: CSVGGDIPMNTEAFF. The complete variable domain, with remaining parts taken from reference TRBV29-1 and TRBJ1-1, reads SAVISQKPSRDICQRGTSLTIQCQVDSQVTMMFWYRQQPGQSLTLIATANQGSEATYESGFVIDKFPISRPNLTFSTLTVSNMSPEDSSIYLCSVGGDIPMNTEAFFGQGTRLTVV.

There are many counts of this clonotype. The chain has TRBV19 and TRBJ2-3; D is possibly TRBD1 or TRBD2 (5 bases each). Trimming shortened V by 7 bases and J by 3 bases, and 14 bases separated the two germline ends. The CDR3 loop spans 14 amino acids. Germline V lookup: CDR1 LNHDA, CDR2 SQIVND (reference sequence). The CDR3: CASTPRGATDTQYF. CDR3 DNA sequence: TGTGCCAGTACCCCCAGAGGGGCTACAGATACGCAGTATTTT. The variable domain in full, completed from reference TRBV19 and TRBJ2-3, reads DGGITQSPKYLFRKEGQNVTLSCEQNLNHDAMYWYRQDPGQGLRLIYYSQIVNDFQKGDIAEGYSVSREKKESFPLTVTSAQKNPTAFYLCASTPRGATDTQYFGPGTRLTVL.

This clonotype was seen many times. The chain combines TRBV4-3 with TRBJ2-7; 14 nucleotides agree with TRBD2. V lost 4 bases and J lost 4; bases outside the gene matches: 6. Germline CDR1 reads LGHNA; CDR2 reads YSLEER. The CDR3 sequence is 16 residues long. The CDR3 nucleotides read TGCGCCAGCAGCCGACTAGCGGGAGGGAGTCAGTACGAGCAGTACTTC. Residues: CASSRLAGGSQYEQYF.

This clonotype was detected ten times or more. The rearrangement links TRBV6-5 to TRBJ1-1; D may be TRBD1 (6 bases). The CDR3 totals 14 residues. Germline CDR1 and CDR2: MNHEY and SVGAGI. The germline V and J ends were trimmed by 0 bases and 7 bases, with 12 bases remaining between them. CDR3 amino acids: CASSYSTGGVEAFF. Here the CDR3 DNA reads TGTGCCAGCAGTTACTCGACCGGGGGCGTTGAAGCTTTCTTT.

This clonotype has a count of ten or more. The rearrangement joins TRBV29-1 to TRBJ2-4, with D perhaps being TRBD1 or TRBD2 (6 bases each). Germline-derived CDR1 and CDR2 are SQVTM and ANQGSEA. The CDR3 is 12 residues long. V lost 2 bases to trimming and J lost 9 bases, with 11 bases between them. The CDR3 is CSVEPRGGIQYF. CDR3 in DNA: TGCAGCGTTGAACCCAGGGGAGGCATTCAGTACTTC.

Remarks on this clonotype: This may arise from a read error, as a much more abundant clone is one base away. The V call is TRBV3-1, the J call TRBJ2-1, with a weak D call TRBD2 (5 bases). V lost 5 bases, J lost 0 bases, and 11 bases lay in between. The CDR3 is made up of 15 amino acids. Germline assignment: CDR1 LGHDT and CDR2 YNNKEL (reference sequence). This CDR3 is CASSAIAHSYNEQFF. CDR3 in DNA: TGTGCCAGCAGCGCTATAGCGCACTCCTACAATGAGCAGTTCTTC.

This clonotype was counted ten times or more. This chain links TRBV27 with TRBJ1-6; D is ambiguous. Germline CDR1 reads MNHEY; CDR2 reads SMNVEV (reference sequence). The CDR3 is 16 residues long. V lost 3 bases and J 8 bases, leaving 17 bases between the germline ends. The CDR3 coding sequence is TGTGCCAGCAGTTTGACCGGGTCGGGCAATGATTCACCCCTCCACTTT. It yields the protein CASSLTGSGNDSPLHF.

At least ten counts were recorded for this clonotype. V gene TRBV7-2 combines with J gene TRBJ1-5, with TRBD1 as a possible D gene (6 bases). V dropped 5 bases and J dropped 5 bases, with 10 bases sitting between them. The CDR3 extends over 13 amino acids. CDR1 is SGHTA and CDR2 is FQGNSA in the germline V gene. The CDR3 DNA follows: TGTGCCAGCAGCCTAAGACAGGATCAGCCCCAGCATTTT. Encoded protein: CASSLRQDQPQHF.

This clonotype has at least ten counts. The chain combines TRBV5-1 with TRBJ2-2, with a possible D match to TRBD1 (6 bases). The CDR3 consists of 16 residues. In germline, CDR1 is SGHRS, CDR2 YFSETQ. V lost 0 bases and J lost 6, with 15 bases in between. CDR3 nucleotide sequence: TGCGCCAGCAGCTTGGACAGGGTCAAAGGCGCCGGGGAGCTGTTTTTT. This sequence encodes CASSLDRVKGAGELFF.

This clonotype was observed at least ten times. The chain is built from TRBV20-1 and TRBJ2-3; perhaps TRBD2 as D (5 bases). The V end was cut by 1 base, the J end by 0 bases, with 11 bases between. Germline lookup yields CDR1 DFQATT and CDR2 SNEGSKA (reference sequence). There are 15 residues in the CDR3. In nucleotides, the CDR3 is TGCAGTGCTAGAGGACTAAAAACTAGCACAGATACGCAGTATTTT. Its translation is CSARGLKTSTDTQYF.

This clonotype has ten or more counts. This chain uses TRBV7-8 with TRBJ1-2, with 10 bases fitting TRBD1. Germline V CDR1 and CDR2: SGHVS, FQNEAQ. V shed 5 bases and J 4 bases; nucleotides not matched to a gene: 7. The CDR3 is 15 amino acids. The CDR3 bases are TGTGCCAGCAGCGAATGGGACAGGGGAGCCTATGGCTACACCTTC. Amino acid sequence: CASSEWDRGAYGYTF. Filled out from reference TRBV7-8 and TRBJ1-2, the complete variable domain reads GAGVSQSPRYKVAKRGQDVALRCDPISGHVSLFWYQQALGQGPEFLTYFQNEAQLDKSGLPSDRFFAERPEGSVSTLKIQRTQQEDSAVYLCASSEWDRGAYGYTFGSGTRLTVV.

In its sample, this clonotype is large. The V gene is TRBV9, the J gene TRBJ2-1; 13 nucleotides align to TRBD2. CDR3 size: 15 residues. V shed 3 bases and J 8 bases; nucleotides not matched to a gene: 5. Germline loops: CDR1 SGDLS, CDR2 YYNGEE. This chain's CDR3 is CASSDGTSGIDEQFF. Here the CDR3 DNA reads TGTGCCAGCAGCGACGGGACTAGCGGGATCGATGAGCAGTTCTTC.

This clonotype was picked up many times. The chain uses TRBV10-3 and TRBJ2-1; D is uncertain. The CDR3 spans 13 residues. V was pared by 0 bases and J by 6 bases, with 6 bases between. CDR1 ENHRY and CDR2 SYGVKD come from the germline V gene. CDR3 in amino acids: CAISESRSNEQFF. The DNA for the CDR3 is TGTGCCATCAGTGAGTCGAGATCCAATGAGCAGTTCTTC.

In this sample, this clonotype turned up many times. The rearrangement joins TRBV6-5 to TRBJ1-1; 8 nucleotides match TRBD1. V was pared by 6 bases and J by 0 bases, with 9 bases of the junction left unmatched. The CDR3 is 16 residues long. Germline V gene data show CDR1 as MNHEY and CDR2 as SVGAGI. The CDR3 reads CASSHRTGTMNTEAFF. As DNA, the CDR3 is TGTGCCAGCAGCCACAGGACAGGGACGATGAACACTGAAGCTTTCTTT.

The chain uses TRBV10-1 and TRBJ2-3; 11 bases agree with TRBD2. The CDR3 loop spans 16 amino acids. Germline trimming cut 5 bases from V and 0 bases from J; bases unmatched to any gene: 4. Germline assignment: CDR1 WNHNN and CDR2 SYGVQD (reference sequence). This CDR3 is CASSTGTSGSTDTQYF. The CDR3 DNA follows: TGCGCCAGCAGTACCGGGACTAGCGGTAGCACAGATACGCAGTATTTT.

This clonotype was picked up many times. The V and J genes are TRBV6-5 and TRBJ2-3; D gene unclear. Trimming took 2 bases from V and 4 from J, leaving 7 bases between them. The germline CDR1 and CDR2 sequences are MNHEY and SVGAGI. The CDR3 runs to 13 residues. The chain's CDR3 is CASSYRTSDTQYF. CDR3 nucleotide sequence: TGTGCCAGCAGTTACCGCACGTCAGATACGCAGTATTTT.

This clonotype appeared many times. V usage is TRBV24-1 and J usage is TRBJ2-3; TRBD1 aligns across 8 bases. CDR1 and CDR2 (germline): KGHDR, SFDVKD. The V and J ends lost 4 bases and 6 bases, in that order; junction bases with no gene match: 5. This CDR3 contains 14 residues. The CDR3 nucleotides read TGTGCCACCAGTGAACCGACAGGGGTGGATACGCAGTATTTT. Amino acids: CATSEPTGVDTQYF.

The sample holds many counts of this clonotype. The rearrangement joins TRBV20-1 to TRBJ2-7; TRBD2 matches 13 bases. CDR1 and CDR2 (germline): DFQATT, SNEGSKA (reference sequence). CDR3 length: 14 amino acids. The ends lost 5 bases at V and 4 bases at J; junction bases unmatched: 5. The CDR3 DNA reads TGCAGTGCTCCAAAGACTAGCGGGAGGTACGAGCAGTACTTC. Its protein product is CSAPKTSGRYEQYF.

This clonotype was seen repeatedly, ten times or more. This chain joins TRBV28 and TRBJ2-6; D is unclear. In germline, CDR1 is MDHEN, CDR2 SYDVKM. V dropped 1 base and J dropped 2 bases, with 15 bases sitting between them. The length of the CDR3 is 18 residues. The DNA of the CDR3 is TGTGCCAGCAGTTTATACGGACCACGTGAGACTGGGGCCAACGTCCTGACTTTC. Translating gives CASSLYGPRETGANVLTF.

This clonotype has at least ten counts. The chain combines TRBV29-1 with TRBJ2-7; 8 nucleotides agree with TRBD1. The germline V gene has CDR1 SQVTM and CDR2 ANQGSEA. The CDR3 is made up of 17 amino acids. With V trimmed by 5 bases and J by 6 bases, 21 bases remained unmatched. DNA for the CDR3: TGCAGCGTTCGAGGTTATATGCTTGGGCAGGGGGCTGGCGAGCAGTACTTC. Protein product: CSVRGYMLGQGAGEQYF.

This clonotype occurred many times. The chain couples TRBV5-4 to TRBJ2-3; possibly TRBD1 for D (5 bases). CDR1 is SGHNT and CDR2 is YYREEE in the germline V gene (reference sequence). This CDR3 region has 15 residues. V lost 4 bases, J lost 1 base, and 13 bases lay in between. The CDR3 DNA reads TGTGCCAGCAGCATGGATCAGGGTCGCACAGATACGCAGTATTTT. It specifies CASSMDQGRTDTQYF.

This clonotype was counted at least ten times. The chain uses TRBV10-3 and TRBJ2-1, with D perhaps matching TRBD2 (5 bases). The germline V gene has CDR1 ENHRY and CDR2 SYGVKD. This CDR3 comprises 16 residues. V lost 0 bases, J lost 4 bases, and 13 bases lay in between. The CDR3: CAISESGLALYNEQFF. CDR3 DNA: TGTGCCATCAGTGAGTCCGGCCTAGCTCTATACAATGAGCAGTTCTTC.

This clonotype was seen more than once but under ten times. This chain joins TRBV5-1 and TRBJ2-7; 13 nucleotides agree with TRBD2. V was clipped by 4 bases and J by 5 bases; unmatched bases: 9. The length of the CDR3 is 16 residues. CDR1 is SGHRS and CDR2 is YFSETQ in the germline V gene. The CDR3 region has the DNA TGCGCCAGCAGCAGGGGAACTAGCGGGAGGGCCAACGAGCAGTACTTC. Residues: CASSRGTSGRANEQYF.

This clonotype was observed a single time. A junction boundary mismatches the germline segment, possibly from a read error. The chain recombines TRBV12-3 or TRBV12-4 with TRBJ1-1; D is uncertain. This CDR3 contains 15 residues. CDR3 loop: CASSSRTHKNTEDFF. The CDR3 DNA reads TGTGCCAGCAGTTCCCGAACGCACAAGAACACTGAAGATTTCTTT.

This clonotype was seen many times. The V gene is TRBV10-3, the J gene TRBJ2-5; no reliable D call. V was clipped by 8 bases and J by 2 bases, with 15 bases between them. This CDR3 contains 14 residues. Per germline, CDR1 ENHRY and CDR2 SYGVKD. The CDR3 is CAIGDGGLQETQYF. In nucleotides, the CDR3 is TGTGCCATCGGCGATGGCGGTTTGCAAGAGACCCAGTACTTC.